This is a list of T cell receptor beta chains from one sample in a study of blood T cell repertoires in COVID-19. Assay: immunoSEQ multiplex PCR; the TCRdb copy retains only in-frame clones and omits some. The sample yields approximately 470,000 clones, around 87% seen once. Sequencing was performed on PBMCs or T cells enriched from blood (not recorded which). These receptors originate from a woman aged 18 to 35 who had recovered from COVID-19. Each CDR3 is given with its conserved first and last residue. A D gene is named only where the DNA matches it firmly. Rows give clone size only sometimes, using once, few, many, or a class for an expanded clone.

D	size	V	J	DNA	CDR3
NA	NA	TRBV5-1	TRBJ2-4	TGCGCCAGCAGCTTGGGGGACAAGGGAAGTCTTCAGTACTTC	CASSLGDKGSLQYF
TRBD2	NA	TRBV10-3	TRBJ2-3	TGTGCCATCAGTGAGTCGGCTAGCGGGGTAGGAGATACGCAGTATTTT	CAISESASGVGDTQYF
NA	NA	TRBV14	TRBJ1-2	TGTGCCAGCAGCCTGGGAGGGGCAAACTATGGCTACACCTTC	CASSLGGANYGYTF
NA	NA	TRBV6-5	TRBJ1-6	TGTGCCAGCAGTTACGGGGCTTACTATAATTCACCCCTCCACTTT	CASSYGAYYNSPLHF
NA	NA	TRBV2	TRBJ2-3	TGTGCCAGCAGTGAAGGCTCAGTTGGCGGAGGTAGGCAGTATTTT	CASSEGSVGGGRQYF
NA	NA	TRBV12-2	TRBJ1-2	TGTGCAAGTCGCTTAGCGAGTGGCTACACCTTC	CASRLASGYTF
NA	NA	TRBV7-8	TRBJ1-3	TGTGCCAGCAGCTTAGAAGGCAGAGAGGACACCATATATTTT	CASSLEGREDTIYF
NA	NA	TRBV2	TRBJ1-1	TGTGCCAGCTTGCCCCCCACAGGGACCACTGAAGCTTTCTTT	CASLPPTGTTEAFF
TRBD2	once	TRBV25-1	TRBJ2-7	TGTGCCAGCAGTACATCCGGGACTAGCGGGGGGTATCGCGAGCAGTACTTC	CASSTSGTSGGYREQYF
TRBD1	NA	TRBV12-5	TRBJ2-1	TGTGCTAGTGGCAGGACAGGGGCCAACAATGAGCAGTTCTTC	CASGRTGANNEQFF
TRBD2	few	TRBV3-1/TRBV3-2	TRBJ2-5	TGTGCCAGCAGCCTGGGACTAGCGGGGAGCACGAGAGAGACCCAGTACTTC	CASSLGLAGSTRETQYF
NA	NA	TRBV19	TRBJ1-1	TGTGCCAGTAGTATCTACAGGGTCACTGAAGCTTTCTTT	CASSIYRVTEAFF
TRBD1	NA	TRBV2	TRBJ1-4	TGTGCCAGCAGGGACCCGGGACAGGGTAACGGAAAACTGTTTTTT	CASRDPGQGNGKLFF
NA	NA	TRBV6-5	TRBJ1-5	TGTGCCAGCAGTTACGGCAGGGCCAGCAATCAGCCCCAGCATTTT	CASSYGRASNQPQHF
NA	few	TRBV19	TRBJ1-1	TGTGCCAGTAGTATGTTTTCGGGGGCTTTCTTT	CASSMFSGAFF
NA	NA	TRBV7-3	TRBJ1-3	TGTGCCAGCAGCTTAACGTCGGGGGACTCGAGCTCTGGAAACACCATATATTTT	CASSLTSGDSSSGNTIYF
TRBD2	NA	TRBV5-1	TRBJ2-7	TGCGCCAGCAGCCTTAGCGGGGGGACCTACGAGCAGTACTTC	CASSLSGGTYEQYF
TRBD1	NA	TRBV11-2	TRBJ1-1	TGTGCCAGCAGCTTAGGGATTGTAGGGGGCAACACTGAAGCTTTCTTT	CASSLGIVGGNTEAFF
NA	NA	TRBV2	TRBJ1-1	TGTGCCAGCAGTTTGGACAGATTTGGTGAAGCTTTCTTT	CASSLDRFGEAFF
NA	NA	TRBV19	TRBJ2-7	TGTGCCAGTAGTATAAACGCGGCCTCCTACGAGCAGTACTTC	CASSINAASYEQYF
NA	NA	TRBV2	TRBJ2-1	TGTGCCAGCAGGACATACGTAGGGGTCCTTCCCTACAATGAGCAGTTCTTC	CASRTYVGVLPYNEQFF
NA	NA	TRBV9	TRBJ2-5	TGTGCCAGCAGCGCCGACAGGTACCAAGAGACCCAGTACTTC	CASSADRYQETQYF